These 16 T cell receptor beta chains came from one sample sequenced in a study of Graves' ophthalmopathy and Graves' hyperthyroidism. RNA served as the template for amplifying TCR beta CDR3 regions. The workflow started with a first-round RT-PCR run with HTBI primers and then moved on to a second-round multiplex PCR. TCRdb reprocessed the multiplex PCR reads via MiXCR and lists one record per CDR3 protein. The sample includes more than 1,000,000 distinct CDR3 sequences, about 36% seen only once; the top ten take approximately 10%. Sequencing was performed on peripheral blood or thyroid tissue (not recorded which). These receptors were obtained from an adult man with Graves' hyperthyroidism.

A word on this clonotype: This may be a read error: a much more frequent sequence differs by one nucleotide. The chain employs TRBV20-1 and TRBJ2-7, with D possibly matching TRBD2 (5 bases). The CDR3 has 12 amino acids. Germline V gene lookup returns CDR1 DFQATT and CDR2 SNEGSKA (reference sequence). CDR3 amino acids: CSAISDSYGQYF. Written as DNA, the CDR3 is TGCAGTGCTATTAGCGACTCCTACGGGCAGTACTTC.

This clonotype was observed a few times. The V and J genes are TRBV10-2 and TRBJ2-7; no definite D call. V lost 3 bases, J lost 6 bases, and 18 bases lay in between. Germline V gives CDR1 WSHSY, CDR2 SAAADI. This CDR3 comprises 15 residues. CDR3: CASSDSGQDLSEQYF. CDR3 in DNA: TGCGCCAGCAGTGACTCCGGGCAGGACCTTTCCGAGCAGTACTTC.

This clonotype was seen a handful of times. The rearrangement joins TRBV4-3 to TRBJ2-2; D is possibly TRBD2 (5 bases). The CDR3 is 16 amino acids. The V end was cut by 2 bases, the J end by 5 bases, with 15 bases between. Germline CDR1 and CDR2: LGHNA and YSLEER. CDR3 region: CASSQRAGPGTGELFF. The DNA of the CDR3 is TGCGCCAGCAGCCAAAGGGCGGGTCCGGGGACCGGGGAGCTGTTTTTT.

This clonotype was found many times. The rearrangement links TRBV29-1 to TRBJ2-7; no clear D. The V end lost 3 bases, the J end lost 7 bases, and 16 bases lay between the germline ends. Looked up from germline, CDR1 is SQVTM and CDR2 is ANQGSEA. CDR3 length: 13 amino acids. The CDR3 coding sequence is TGCAGCGTTGAGGGCCCCCTTAATTTGGAGCAGTACTTC. This gives the protein CSVEGPLNLEQYF.

The chain couples TRBV13 to TRBJ2-6; maybe TRBD1 (6 bases). The CDR3 has 12 amino acids. Germline V gene lookup returns CDR1 PRHDT and CDR2 FYEKMQ (reference sequence). V lost 5 bases and J lost 13, with 12 bases in between. The CDR3 DNA sequence: TGTGCCAGCAGCCCTATTGACAGGGTCCTGACTTTC. Translating gives CASSPIDRVLTF.

This sequence joins TRBV7-2 and TRBJ2-2; 7 nucleotides align to TRBD1. Germline CDR1 SGHTA, CDR2 FQGNSA. The CDR3 is 13 amino acids. The J segment lost 8 bases and the V segment lost 5 bases, leaving 5 bases of the junction unmatched. The chain's CDR3 is CASSPGQEGELFF. CDR3 in DNA: TGTGCCAGCAGCCCTGGACAGGAGGGGGAGCTGTTTTTT.

This clonotype was observed a single time. One end of the junction fails to match germline, which may point to a read error. The chain employs TRBV4-3 and TRBJ2-7, with 7 bases lining up with TRBD1. CDR1 and CDR2 (germline): LGHNA, YSLEER. This CDR3 spans 14 amino acids. CDR3 in amino acids: CASSRSGQTYGQYF. The CDR3 nucleotides are TGCGCCAGCAGCCGATCGGGACAGACTTACGGGCAGTACTTC.

This clonotype was seen ten or more times. At one end the junction does not follow the germline gene, possibly because of a read error. The chain employs TRBV19 and TRBJ1-1; D remains ambiguous. This CDR3 has 15 amino acids. CDR1 is LNHDA, CDR2 SQIVND, per germline (reference sequence). CDR3 in DNA: TGTGCCAGTAACCAGCTTGGGAGGCCGAACCCTGAAGCTTTCTTT. Its protein product is CASNQLGRPNPEAFF. The complete variable domain, with remaining parts taken from reference TRBV19 and TRBJ1-1, reads DGGITQSPKYLFRKEGQNVTLSCEQNLNHDAMYWYRQDPGQGLRLIYYSQIVNDFQKGDIAEGYSVSREKKESFPLTVTSAQKNPTAFYLCASNQLGRPNPEAFFGQGTRLTVV.

This clonotype showed up just a few times. This rearrangement joins TRBV9 to TRBJ1-4; tentatively, D is TRBD1 (6 bases). Germline CDR1 and CDR2: SGDLS and YYNGEE. V was pared by 3 bases and J by 6 bases, with 18 bases between. The CDR3 extends over 16 amino acids. Here the CDR3 reads CASSGIAGGPDEKLFF. The CDR3 coding sequence is TGTGCCAGCAGCGGTATAGCGGGGGGGCCCGATGAAAAACTGTTTTTT. The full variable domain, completed using reference TRBV9 and TRBJ1-4, is DSGVTQTPKHLITATGQRVTLRCSPRSGDLSVYWYQQSLDQGLQFLIQYYNGEERAKGNILERFSAQQFPDLHSELNLSSLELGDSALYFCASSGIAGGPDEKLFFGSGTQLSVL.

The chain employs TRBV7-7 and TRBJ2-5; perhaps TRBD2 as D (6 bases). The CDR3 is made up of 13 amino acids. V was pared by 4 bases and J by 9 bases, with 15 bases between. The V gene's germline CDR1 is SSHAT and CDR2 FNYEAQ (reference sequence). This CDR3 is CASSSTAGTPQYF. As DNA, the CDR3 is TGTGCCAGCAGCTCAACAGCCGGGACTCCCCAGTACTTC.

Ten or more counts support this clonotype. The CDR3 bases are TGTGCCAGCCGGCGAGAGGGGACAGGGACCTACGAGCAGTACTTC. This sequence encodes CASRREGTGTYEQYF. The chain is built from TRBV2 and TRBJ2-7; 9 bases fit TRBD1. Trimming removed 8 bases from V and 2 bases from J; junction bases left unmatched: 10. Per germline, CDR1 SNHLY and CDR2 FYNNEI. The CDR3 extends over 15 amino acids.

As to this clonotype: This may come from a read error, since a much larger clone is one base off. The V gene is TRBV19, the J gene TRBJ2-7; the D call may be TRBD1 or TRBD2 (6 bases each). Germline-derived CDR1 and CDR2 are LNHDA and SQIVND (reference sequence). The CDR3 runs to 15 residues. Trimming removed 6 bases from V and 6 bases from J, with 21 bases in between. CDR3 DNA sequence: TGTGCCAGTAGAAACGGGGGCGGTCGAACCTGCGAGCAGTACTTC. Translated, it gives CASRNGGGRTCEQYF.

The chain has TRBV20-1 and TRBJ1-4; 9 nucleotides match TRBD1. The germline gives CDR1 DFQATT, CDR2 SNEGSKA (reference sequence). This CDR3 has 15 residues. V dropped 3 bases and J dropped 7; count of bases not matched to a gene: 9. The CDR3 is CSASDRGSGGEKLFF. CDR3 in DNA: TGCAGTGCTAGCGACAGGGGGTCCGGCGGTGAAAAACTGTTTTTT.

This sequence joins TRBV11-2 and TRBJ1-4; D is uncertain. V lost 2 bases to trimming and J lost 6 bases, with 13 bases between them. The CDR3 loop spans 15 amino acids. The V gene's germline CDR1 is SGHAT and CDR2 FQNNGV. The CDR3 DNA is TGTGCCAGCAGCTTATTATCCGGGTTCGATGAAAAACTGTTTTTT. Translation: CASSLLSGFDEKLFF.

This clonotype came up a few times. The chain carries TRBV11-2 and TRBJ2-7, with TRBD2 identical over 11 bases. V was clipped by 5 bases and J by 6 bases; unmatched bases: 9. Germline V gene lookup returns CDR1 SGHAT and CDR2 FQNNGV. The CDR3 has 15 amino acids. CDR3 loop: CASSAPSGRNSEQYF. The CDR3, as DNA: TGTGCCAGCAGCGCCCCTAGCGGGAGGAATAGCGAGCAGTACTTC.

The chain employs TRBV29-1 and TRBJ1-2; D may be TRBD1 (6 bases). The CDR3 is 15 residues long. V lost 4 bases and J lost 3, with 18 bases in between. Looked up from germline, CDR1 is SQVTM and CDR2 is ANQGSEA. CDR3 coding DNA: TGCAGCGTTGGACTAGCGGGGGGCAATCACTATGGCTACACCTTC. It translates to CSVGLAGGNHYGYTF.